These 18 T cell receptor beta chains came from one sample sequenced in a study of shared clonotypes between healthy human individuals. Terminally differentiated effector memory CD45RA+ cells were excluded by CCR7 positive selection of CD45RO-negative cells. TCRdb's copy holds only in-frame clones and misses some; the assay was immunoSEQ multiplex PCR. The sample yields about 610,000 clones, 90% to 97% seen once. The sequenced sample was naive CD8+ T cells sorted from blood. These receptors came from a woman aged 25 to 39 in good health.

This clone was seen once. In DNA, the CDR3 is TGTGCCAGCAGCTCCTCTAGCGGGAGTCTCAACGAGCAGTACTTC. As protein: CASSSSSGSLNEQYF. This sequence joins TRBV11-2 and TRBJ2-5; 10 bases fit TRBD2. The J call may be in error: the DNA end matches TRBJ2-7 better. The CDR3 sequence is 15 residues long. Germline lookup yields CDR1 SGHAT and CDR2 FQNNGV.

J is TRBJ1-4 and V is TRBV7-9; the D gene is possibly TRBD1 (5 bases). Germline V lookup: CDR1 SEHNR, CDR2 FQNEAQ (reference sequence). V dropped 5 bases and J dropped 0 bases, with 10 bases sitting between them. This CDR3 spans 15 amino acids. This CDR3 reads CASSRQLATNEKLFF. CDR3 nucleotides: TGTGCCAGCAGCCGACAGCTTGCAACTAATGAAAAACTGTTTTTT.

V gene TRBV13 combines with J gene TRBJ2-7; D is possibly TRBD1 or TRBD2 (5 bases each). V was clipped by 0 bases and J by 3 bases, with 12 bases between them. The CDR3 loop spans 15 amino acids. CDR1 is PRHDT and CDR2 is FYEKMQ in the germline V gene (reference sequence). CDR3: CASSLGSAGSYEQYF. The CDR3 DNA follows: TGTGCCAGCAGCTTAGGATCGGCAGGGAGCTACGAGCAGTACTTC. Complete variable domain (other parts from reference TRBV13 and TRBJ2-7): AAGVIQSPRHLIKEKRETATLKCYPIPRHDTVYWYQQGPGQDPQFLISFYEKMQSDKGSIPDRFSAQQFSDYHSELNMSSLELGDSALYFCASSLGSAGSYEQYFGPGTRLTVT.

The chain has TRBV6-1 and TRBJ2-1; 13 bases line up with TRBD2. CDR1 and CDR2 (germline): MNHNS, SASEGT. With 5 bases clipped from V and 0 bases from J, the junction kept 4 bases outside the gene matches. The CDR3 totals 17 residues. The CDR3 reads CASSKGLAGDSYNEQFF. CDR3 nucleotides: TGTGCCAGCAGTAAAGGACTAGCGGGGGACTCCTACAATGAGCAGTTCTTC.

The J gene is TRBJ2-5, the V gene TRBV2; D not resolved. The tail of the sequence fits TRBJ2-7 better, so the J call may be wrong. Looked up from germline, CDR1 is SNHLY and CDR2 is FYNNEI. This CDR3 is built from 13 residues. CDR3 sequence: CASSDIVAYEQYF. CDR3 DNA: TGTGCCAGCAGTGACATAGTCGCCTACGAGCAGTACTTC.

This chain links TRBV5-4 with TRBJ2-3, with 7 bases fitting TRBD2. The trim removed 0 bases at V and 4 bases at J, leaving 5 bases unmatched. Germline values: CDR1 SGHNT, CDR2 YYREEE (reference sequence). The CDR3 loop spans 15 amino acids. CDR3 sequence (DNA): TGTGCCAGCAGCTTGGGCGCGGGAGCCCCAGATACGCAGTATTTT. It is translated as CASSLGAGAPDTQYF.

V is TRBV2 and J is TRBJ2-3; the D is unclear. The germline gives CDR1 SNHLY, CDR2 FYNNEI. V shed 4 bases and J shed 5 bases, with 4 bases lying between them. There are 11 residues in the CDR3. CDR3: CASSVEDTQYF. The CDR3 DNA reads as TGTGCCAGCAGTGTGGAAGATACGCAGTATTTT.

The chain combines TRBV13 with TRBJ1-5; a weak D match, TRBD1 (5 bases). Germline V CDR1 and CDR2: PRHDT, FYEKMQ (reference sequence). V shed 5 bases and J shed 9 bases, with 26 bases lying between them. The CDR3 spans 17 residues. The CDR3 sequence is CASSGSQSLGGMGPQHF. Here the CDR3 DNA reads TGTGCCAGCAGCGGTTCTCAGAGCTTGGGGGGGATGGGGCCCCAGCATTTT.

This clone was detected once. V usage is TRBV4-1 and J usage is TRBJ2-7; TRBD2 matches 13 bases. Per the germline V gene, CDR1 is MGHRA and CDR2 is YSYEKL. CDR3 size: 16 residues. Trimming at V came to 0 bases and at J to 5 bases, leaving 4 bases not matched to a gene. CDR3 in amino acids: CASSQDVGTSGNEQYF. CDR3 DNA sequence: TGCGCCAGCAGCCAAGATGTAGGGACTAGCGGGAACGAGCAGTACTTC.

Worth noting for this clone: This CDR3 is also generated by other DNA sequences in the sample. The J gene is TRBJ2-7, the V gene TRBV27; D not resolved. Germline V gene sequence: CDR1 MNHEY, CDR2 SMNVEV (reference sequence). The CDR3 is 11 residues long. Trimming left V 4 bases short and J 4 bases short, with 5 bases between. The CDR3 region has the DNA TGTGCCAGCAGTTCCAATTACGAGCAGTACTTC. Protein: CASSSNYEQYF.

The chain uses TRBV30 and TRBJ2-6, with 9 nucleotides matching TRBD1. Germline CDR1 and CDR2: GTSNPN and SVGIG (reference sequence). The CDR3 consists of 16 residues. V lost 5 bases and J lost 4; bases outside the gene matches: 9. Here the CDR3 DNA reads TGTGCCTGGGCGGGACAGGGAACGAGAGGGGCCAACGTCCTGACTTTC. Protein sequence: CAWAGQGTRGANVLTF.

The chain has TRBV19 and TRBJ2-1, with TRBD2 matching over 8 bases. Germline V gene sequence: CDR1 LNHDA, CDR2 SQIVND (reference sequence). CDR3 length: 18 residues. Trimming at V came to 7 bases and at J to 4 bases, leaving 18 bases not matched to a gene. The CDR3 DNA is TGTGCCAGTACCCCTACGGGCCCGGCGACTAGCGTTTACAATGAGCAGTTCTTC. This codes for CASTPTGPATSVYNEQFF.

The chain links TRBV6-5 to TRBJ2-7; no clear D. Trimming shortened V by 7 bases and J by 0 bases, and 7 bases separated the two germline ends. The CDR3 consists of 12 residues. Germline CDR1 reads MNHEY; CDR2 reads SVGAGI. The DNA for the CDR3 is TGTGCCAGCACGGGCAACTCCTACGAGCAGTACTTC. It codes for CASTGNSYEQYF.

The chain combines TRBV5-4 with TRBJ2-7, with a possible D match to TRBD2 (5 bases). The germline CDR1 and CDR2 sequences are SGHNT and YYREEE (reference sequence). CDR3 length: 14 residues. Trimming removed 4 bases from V and 2 bases from J, with 13 bases in between. Here the CDR3 reads CASSPPDGTYEQYF. DNA for the CDR3: TGTGCCAGCAGCCCCCCGGACGGGACCTACGAGCAGTACTTC.

The CDR3 DNA is TGTGCCAGCAGCTTATTTTGGGAAATCGAGACTGAAGCTTTCTTT. Translation gives CASSLFWEIETEAFF. The V call is TRBV7-9, the J call TRBJ1-1; no clear D. CDR1 and CDR2 from the germline V gene are SEHNR and FQNEAQ (reference sequence). V was pared by 2 bases and J by 5 bases, with 15 bases between. The CDR3 contains 15 residues.

The chain is built from TRBV5-1 and TRBJ2-5, with D unclear. The tail of the sequence fits TRBJ2-7 better, so the J call may be wrong. CDR1 and CDR2 from the germline V gene are SGHRS and YFSETQ. This CDR3 is 13 amino acids long. The CDR3 reads CASSLDSTYEQYF. The CDR3 DNA sequence: TGCGCCAGCAGCTTGGACAGCACCTACGAGCAGTACTTC.

The J gene is TRBJ1-1, the V gene TRBV28; 7 bases are a match to TRBD1. The CDR3 is 17 amino acids. Germline V gene sequence: CDR1 MDHEN, CDR2 SYDVKM. V lost 3 bases, J lost 3 bases, and 13 bases stayed unmatched. DNA for the CDR3: TGTGCCAGCAGTTTTCATCTATTGGGGCAGGGGGACACTGAAGCTTTCTTT. Its protein is CASSFHLLGQGDTEAFF.

The V gene is TRBV7-9, the J gene TRBJ1-5; unclear D gene. The V end was cut by 3 bases, the J end by 1 base, with 10 bases between. This CDR3 is built from 15 residues. Germline assignment: CDR1 SEHNR and CDR2 FQNEAQ (reference sequence). The DNA of the CDR3 is TGTGCCAGCAGCTTGGAGGGTTTCAGCAATCAGCCCCAGCATTTT. Protein sequence: CASSLEGFSNQPQHF.